The rows below give T cell receptor beta chains drawn from one sample of a study of human T cells and chemical hapten exposure. TCRdb passed the RACE reads through MiXCR, listing each CDR3 protein once. The repertoire includes roughly 88,000 distinct CDR3 sequences, around 10% of them detected once, and approximately 3.9% sits in the top ten. The sample here was whole blood, taken in connection with sensitization to the hapten diphenylcyclopropenone (DPC). All receptors come from a woman between 40 and 55 years old with alopecia areata. Some clones in this sample may be carry-over from other donors' samples. CDR3s include the opening cysteine and the closing phenylalanine or tryptophan. Each record gives: clone size, D gene, V gene, J gene, CDR3 DNA, CDR3 protein. A D gene is named only where the DNA matches it firmly. The size field is filled for only some rows; it gives once, few, many or a size class.

>many|-|TRBV11-3|TRBJ2-1
TGTGCCAGCAGCCTTGGACAGTACAATGAGCAGTTCTTC
CASSLGQYNEQFF
>many|-|TRBV20-1|TRBJ2-7
TGCAGTGCTGGATCCCTGATGGGGCAATACTACGAGCAGTACTTC
CSAGSLMGQYYEQYF
>-|-|TRBV20-1|TRBJ1-1
TGCAGTGCTTGGACTTTGGGGACTGAAGCTTTCTTT
CSAWTLGTEAFF
>many|-|TRBV3-1|TRBJ1-1
TGTGCCAGCAGCCCTACACCGAACACTGAAGCTTTCTTT
CASSPTPNTEAFF
>many|-|TRBV5-5|TRBJ2-5
TGTGCCAGCAGCATTCGAGGGCAAGAGACCCAGTACTTC
CASSIRGQETQYF
>-|-|TRBV7-2|TRBJ1-2
-
CASSPFGQGANTF
>few|-|TRBV7-2|TRBJ2-6
TGTGCCAGCAGCTTCGCAGGGCCTGGGGCCAACGTCCTGACTTTC
CASSFAGPGANVLTF
>many|-|TRBV7-8|TRBJ2-5
TGTGCCAGCAGCTTGGTCGCGGCCCAAGAGACCCAGTACTTC
CASSLVAAQETQYF
>many|-|TRBV4-1|TRBJ1-1
TGCGCCAGCAGCCAGCCAATGCGGAACACTGAAGCTTTCTTT
CASSQPMRNTEAFF
>many|TRBD2|TRBV20-1|TRBJ2-1
TGCAGTGCTTTAGGGACTAGCGGGGCCTACAATGAGCAGTTCTTC
CSALGTSGAYNEQFF
>few|-|TRBV4-1|TRBJ2-5
TGCGCCAGCAGCCAAGAAGAGGGGGTGACCCAGTACTTC
CASSQEEGVTQYF
>-|-|TRBV7-9|TRBJ1-6
TGTGCCAGCAGCCAGCACGGGGGGAAAGCACCCCTCCACTTT
CASSQHGGKAPLHF
>-|TRBD2|TRBV4-2|TRBJ2-3
TGTGCCAGCAGCCCACTTGTGACTAGCGGGGGATACACAGATACGCAGTATTTT
CASSPLVTSGGYTDTQYF
>-|TRBD2|TRBV4-2|TRBJ2-3
TGTGCCAGCAGCCGGGCGGGGGGGACTCCAGATACGCAGTATTTT
CASSRAGGTPDTQYF
>many|-|TRBV6-5|TRBJ1-2
TGTGCCAGCACCGGAGGCTATGGCTACACCTTC
CASTGGYGYTF
>many|TRBD1|TRBV28|TRBJ2-7
TGTGCCAGCAGCAGAGGACAGGGGCGGAACGAGCAGTACTTC
CASSRGQGRNEQYF
>few|TRBD2|TRBV7-2|TRBJ2-1
TGTGCCAGCAGCTCAGGGACTAGCGGGGGCTCCTACAATGAGCAGTTCTTC
CASSSGTSGGSYNEQFF
>few|-|TRBV12-2|TRBJ2-7
TGTGCAAGTCGGGTGAGACCCTACGAGCAGTACTTC
CASRVRPYEQYF